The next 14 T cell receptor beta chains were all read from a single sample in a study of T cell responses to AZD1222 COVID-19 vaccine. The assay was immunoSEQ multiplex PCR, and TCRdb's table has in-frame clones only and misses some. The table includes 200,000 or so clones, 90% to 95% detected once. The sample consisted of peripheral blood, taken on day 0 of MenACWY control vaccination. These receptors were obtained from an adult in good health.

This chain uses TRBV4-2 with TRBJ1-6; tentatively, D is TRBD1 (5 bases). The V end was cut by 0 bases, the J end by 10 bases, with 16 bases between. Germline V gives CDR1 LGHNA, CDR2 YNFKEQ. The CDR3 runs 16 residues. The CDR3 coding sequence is TGTGCCAGCAGCCAAGACGACCCAGGGCTTTGGTCACCCCTCCACTTT. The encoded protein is CASSQDDPGLWSPLHF.

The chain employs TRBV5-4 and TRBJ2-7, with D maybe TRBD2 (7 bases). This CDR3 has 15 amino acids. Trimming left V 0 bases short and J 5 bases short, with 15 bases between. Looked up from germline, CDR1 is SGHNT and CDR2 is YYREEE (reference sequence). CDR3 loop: CASSLVYREGHEQYF. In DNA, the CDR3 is TGTGCCAGCAGCTTGGTGTACAGGGAGGGTCACGAGCAGTACTTC.

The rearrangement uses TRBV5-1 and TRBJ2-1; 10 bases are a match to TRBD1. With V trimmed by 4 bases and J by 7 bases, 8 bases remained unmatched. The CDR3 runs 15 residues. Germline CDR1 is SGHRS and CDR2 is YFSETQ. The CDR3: CASSPRQGALNEQFF. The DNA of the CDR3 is TGCGCCAGCAGCCCCAGACAGGGGGCGTTAAATGAGCAGTTCTTC. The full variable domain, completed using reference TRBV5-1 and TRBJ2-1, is KAGVTQTPRYLIKTRGQQVTLSCSPISGHRSVSWYQQTPGQGLQFLFEYFSETQRNKGNFPGRFSGRQFSNSRSEMNVSTLELGDSALYLCASSPRQGALNEQFFGPGTRLTVL.

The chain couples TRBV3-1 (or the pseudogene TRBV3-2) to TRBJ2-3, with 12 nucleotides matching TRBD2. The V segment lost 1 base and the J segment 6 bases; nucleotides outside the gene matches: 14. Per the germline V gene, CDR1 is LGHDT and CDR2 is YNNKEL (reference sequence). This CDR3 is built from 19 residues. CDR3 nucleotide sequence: TGTGCCAGCAGCCAAGTTAGTGTAACTAGCGGGGGGCGGAGGGATACGCAGTATTTT. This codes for CASSQVSVTSGGRRDTQYF.

The CDR3 nucleotides read TGTGCCAGCAGGGGACAGACCGATTATGGCTACACCTTC. It encodes CASRGQTDYGYTF. The J gene is TRBJ1-2, the V gene TRBV28; 7 nucleotides match TRBD1. Per the germline V gene, CDR1 is MDHEN and CDR2 is SYDVKM. The CDR3 loop spans 13 amino acids. The junction had 6 bases not matched to a gene; V was cut back by 6 bases and J by 5 bases.

CDR3: CASSIDGRGYGYTF. CDR3 nucleotide sequence: TGTGCCAGTAGTATAGATGGCAGGGGCTATGGCTACACCTTC. The chain links TRBV19 to TRBJ1-2; D is perhaps TRBD1 (6 bases). V was clipped by 0 bases and J by 4 bases, with 9 bases between them. Germline V gene data show CDR1 as LNHDA and CDR2 as SQIVND (reference sequence). This CDR3 has 14 amino acids. Supplemented by reference TRBV19 and TRBJ1-2, the full variable domain reads DGGITQSPKYLFRKEGQNVTLSCEQNLNHDAMYWYRQDPGQGLRLIYYSQIVNDFQKGDIAEGYSVSREKKESFPLTVTSAQKNPTAFYLCASSIDGRGYGYTFGSGTRLTVV.

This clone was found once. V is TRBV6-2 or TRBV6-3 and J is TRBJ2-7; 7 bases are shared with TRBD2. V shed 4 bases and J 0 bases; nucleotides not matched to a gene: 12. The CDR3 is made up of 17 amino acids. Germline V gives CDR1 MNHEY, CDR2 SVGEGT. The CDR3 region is CASSSSAAGRSSYEQYF. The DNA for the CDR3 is TGTGCCAGCAGTTCCTCGGCGGCCGGGAGGAGCTCCTACGAGCAGTACTTC.

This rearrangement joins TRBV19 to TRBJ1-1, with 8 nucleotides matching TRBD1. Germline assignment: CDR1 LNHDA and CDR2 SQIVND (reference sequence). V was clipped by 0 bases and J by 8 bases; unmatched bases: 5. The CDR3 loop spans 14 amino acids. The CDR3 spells CASSIDNRGSEAFF. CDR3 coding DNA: TGTGCCAGTAGTATAGACAACAGGGGGAGCGAAGCTTTCTTT.

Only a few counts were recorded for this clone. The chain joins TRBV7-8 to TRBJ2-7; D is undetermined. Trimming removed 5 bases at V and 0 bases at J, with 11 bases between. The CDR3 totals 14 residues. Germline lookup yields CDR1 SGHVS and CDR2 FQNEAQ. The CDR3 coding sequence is TGTGCCAGCAGCGCGATGGACGCCTCCTACGAGCAGTACTTC. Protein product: CASSAMDASYEQYF.

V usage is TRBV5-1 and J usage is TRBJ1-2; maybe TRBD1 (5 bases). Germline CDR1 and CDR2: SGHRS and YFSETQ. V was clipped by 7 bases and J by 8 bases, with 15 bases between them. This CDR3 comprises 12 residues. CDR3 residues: CASAPGRVGYTF. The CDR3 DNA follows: TGCGCCAGCGCGCCGGGACGGGTCGGCTACACCTTC.

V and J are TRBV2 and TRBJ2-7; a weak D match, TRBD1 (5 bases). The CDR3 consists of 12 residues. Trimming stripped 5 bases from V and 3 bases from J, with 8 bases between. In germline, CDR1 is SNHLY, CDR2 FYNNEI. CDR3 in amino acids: CASSQDIYEQYF. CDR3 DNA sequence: TGTGCCAGCAGTCAGGACATCTACGAGCAGTACTTC.

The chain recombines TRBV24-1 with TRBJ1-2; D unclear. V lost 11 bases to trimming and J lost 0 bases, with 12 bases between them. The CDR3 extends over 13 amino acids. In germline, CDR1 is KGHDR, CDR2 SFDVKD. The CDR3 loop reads CAIHWEANYGYTF. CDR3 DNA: TGTGCCATCCACTGGGAGGCTAACTATGGCTACACCTTC.

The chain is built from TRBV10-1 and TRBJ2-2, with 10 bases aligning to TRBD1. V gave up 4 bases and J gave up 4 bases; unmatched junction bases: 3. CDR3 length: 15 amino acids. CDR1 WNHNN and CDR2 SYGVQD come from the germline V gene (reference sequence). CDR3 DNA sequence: TGCGCCAGCAGTGCGGACAGGGGGGCCACCGGGGAGCTGTTTTTT. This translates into CASSADRGATGELFF.

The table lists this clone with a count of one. CDR3 protein: CASSLFSGKGGYTF. DNA of the CDR3: TGTGCCAGCAGCTTATTTTCAGGGAAGGGTGGCTACACCTTC. The rearrangement uses TRBV5-5 and TRBJ1-2; D is possibly TRBD1 (5 bases). This CDR3 comprises 14 residues. Trimming cost V 2 bases and J 7 bases, with 15 bases left between them. CDR1 SGHKS and CDR2 YYEKEE come from the germline V gene (reference sequence).